The clone carrying this T cell receptor (beta chain) came up a few times. The antigen is not known. 5'RACE primed from the constant segment yielded TCR alpha and TCR beta cDNA libraries bearing sample barcodes and UMIs. TCRdb re-called the 5' RACE reads with MiXCR, one entry per CDR3 protein. The sample shows 470,000 or so distinct CDR3 sequences, over 15% of them seen only once. The sample originates from a study of T-cell memory formation after mild COVID-19. Study as a whole: In these data, TCR clusters were largely donor specific.

Findings of the study overall: Nothing showed for sure that second-wave clones peaking on day 37 were SARS-CoV-2 specific. Shrinking CD4+ clones resided mostly in CM and EM, and CD8+ ones in EMRA.

Material: PBMCs or a T cell subset sorted from them (not recorded which). This clonotype was obtained from an adult woman who had mild COVID-19 (a few samples of this study predate the infection). Cell type and time point are not known.

The CDR3 spells CASSPWQRTYGYTF. The CDR3 coding sequence is TGTGCCAGCAGCCCGTGGCAAAGAACGTATGGCTACACCTTC. J is TRBJ1-2 and V is TRBV7-6; D not resolved. Trimming removed 5 bases from V and 5 bases from J, with 15 bases in between. The CDR3 spans 14 residues. Germline V gives CDR1 SGHVS, CDR2 FNYEAQ.